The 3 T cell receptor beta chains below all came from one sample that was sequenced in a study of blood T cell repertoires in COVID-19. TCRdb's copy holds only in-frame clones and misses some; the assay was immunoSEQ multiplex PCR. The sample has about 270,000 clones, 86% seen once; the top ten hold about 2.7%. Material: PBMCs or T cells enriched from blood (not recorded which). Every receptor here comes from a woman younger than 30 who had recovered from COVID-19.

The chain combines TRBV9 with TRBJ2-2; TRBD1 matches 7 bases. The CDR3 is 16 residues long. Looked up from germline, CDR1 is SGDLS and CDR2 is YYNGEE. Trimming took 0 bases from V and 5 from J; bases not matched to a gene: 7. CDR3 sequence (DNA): TGTGCCAGCAGCGTAGGTGAGGGGGCGACAACCGGGGAGCTGTTTTTT. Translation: CASSVGEGATTGELFF.

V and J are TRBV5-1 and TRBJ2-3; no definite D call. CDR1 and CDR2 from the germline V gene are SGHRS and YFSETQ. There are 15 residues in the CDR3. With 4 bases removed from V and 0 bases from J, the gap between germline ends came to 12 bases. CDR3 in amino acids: CASSPTISSTDTQYF. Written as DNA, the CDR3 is TGCGCCAGCAGCCCCACAATCAGTAGCACAGATACGCAGTATTTT.

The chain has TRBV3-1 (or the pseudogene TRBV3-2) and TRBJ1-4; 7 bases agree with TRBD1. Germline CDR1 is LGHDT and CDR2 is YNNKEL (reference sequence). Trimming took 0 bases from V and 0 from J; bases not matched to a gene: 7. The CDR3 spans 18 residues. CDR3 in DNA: TGTGCCAGCAGCCAAGAGTTGTGGGACAGTGCAACTAATGAAAAACTGTTTTTT. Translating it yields CASSQELWDSATNEKLFF.